A selection of T cell receptor beta chains follows, all from one sample in a study of T-cell reconstitution after alpha-beta-depleted transplantation in children. TCRdb reanalysed the PCR reads using MiXCR and keeps one entry per CDR3 protein. The sample yields some 500,000 distinct CDR3 sequences, approximately 20% seen once. This specimen consisted of PBMCs from the stem cell graft donor, obtained from the stem cell graft. The receptor source for this set is a human donor who donated a stem cell graft to a child with acute lymphoblastic leukemia. CDR3s include the opening cysteine and the closing phenylalanine or tryptophan. D genes are given only for firm matches. Size tells how often a clone was seen (once, few, many) or the class of an expanded clone, and some rows leave it out.

cdr3_aa: CASRSWQGTTGELFF
cdr3_nt: TGCGCCAGCAGATCATGGCAGGGCACCACCGGGGAGCTGTTTTTT
d_call: NA
cdr3_length: 15
j_call: TRBJ2-2
v_call: TRBV5-1
clone_size: few

cdr3_aa: CASSPGAGDEQYF
cdr3_nt: TGTGCCAGCTCCCCGGGGGCTGGAGACGAGCAGTACTTC
d_call: NA
cdr3_length: 13
j_call: TRBJ2-7
v_call: TRBV18
clone_size: NA

cdr3_aa: CASSVGDSPLHF
cdr3_nt: TGTGCCAGCAGCGTAGGGGATTCACCCCTCCACTTT
d_call: NA
cdr3_length: 12
j_call: TRBJ1-6
v_call: TRBV9
clone_size: few

cdr3_aa: CASSLGLAGGKDYEQYF
cdr3_nt: TGTGCCAGCAGTTTGGGACTAGCGGGAGGTAAGGACTACGAGCAGTACTTC
d_call: TRBD2
cdr3_length: 17
j_call: TRBJ2-7
v_call: TRBV27
clone_size: NA

cdr3_aa: CASSIVDPLPPYNEQFF
cdr3_nt: TGTGCCAGTAGTATAGTCGACCCCCTTCCCCCTTACAATGAGCAGTTCTTC
d_call: NA
cdr3_length: 17
j_call: TRBJ2-1
v_call: TRBV19
clone_size: NA

cdr3_aa: CASSLVLHNEQYF
cdr3_nt: TGCGCCAGCAGCTTGGTATTGCATAACGAGCAGTACTTC
d_call: NA
cdr3_length: 13
j_call: TRBJ2-7
v_call: TRBV5-1
clone_size: few

cdr3_aa: CSARVPRDTSYEQYF
cdr3_nt: TGCAGTGCTAGAGTTCCTCGGGACACCTCCTACGAGCAGTACTTC
d_call: NA
cdr3_length: 15
j_call: TRBJ2-7
v_call: TRBV20-1
clone_size: NA

cdr3_aa: CASSLGTTDTQYF
cdr3_nt: TGTGCCAGCAGCTTAGGTACCACAGATACGCAGTATTTT
d_call: NA
cdr3_length: 13
j_call: TRBJ2-3
v_call: TRBV11-3
clone_size: NA

cdr3_aa: CASTAQGGEAFF
cdr3_nt: TGTGCCAGCACTGCCCAGGGGGGGGAAGCTTTCTTT
d_call: TRBD1
cdr3_length: 12
j_call: TRBJ1-1
v_call: TRBV12-3/TRBV12-4
clone_size: NA

cdr3_aa: CASSLAYGGEQFF
cdr3_nt: TGTGCCAGCAGCTTAGCCTATGGGGGTGAGCAGTTCTTC
d_call: NA
cdr3_length: 13
j_call: TRBJ2-1
v_call: TRBV7-2
clone_size: few

cdr3_aa: CASSFGGRGETQYF
cdr3_nt: TGTGCCAGCAGCTTTGGCGGGAGAGGCGAGACCCAGTACTTC
d_call: TRBD2
cdr3_length: 14
j_call: TRBJ2-5
v_call: TRBV5-6
clone_size: NA

cdr3_aa: CASSFQANYGYTF
cdr3_nt: TGTGCCAGCAGTTTTCAGGCCAACTATGGCTACACCTTC
d_call: NA
cdr3_length: 13
j_call: TRBJ1-2
v_call: TRBV12-3/TRBV12-4
clone_size: few

cdr3_aa: CASSAGYVGTGRRHTGELFF
cdr3_nt: TGCGCCAGCAGCGCAGGATACGTCGGGACAGGGAGAAGACACACCGGGGAGCTGTTTTTT
d_call: TRBD1
cdr3_length: 20
j_call: TRBJ2-2
v_call: TRBV4-1
clone_size: NA

cdr3_aa: CASSSTGGKNIQYF
cdr3_nt: TGTGCCAGCAGCTCGACAGGGGGCAAAAACATTCAGTACTTC
d_call: TRBD1
cdr3_length: 14
j_call: TRBJ2-4
v_call: TRBV7-9
clone_size: few

cdr3_aa: CSALTGANVLTF
cdr3_nt: TGCAGCGCTTTAACTGGGGCCAACGTCCTGACTTTC
d_call: NA
cdr3_length: 12
j_call: TRBJ2-6
v_call: TRBV29-1
clone_size: NA

cdr3_aa: CASSFWGGSNQPQHF
cdr3_nt: TGTGCCAGCAGTTTTTGGGGGGGGAGCAATCAGCCCCAGCATTTT
d_call: NA
cdr3_length: 15
j_call: TRBJ1-5
v_call: TRBV12-3/TRBV12-4
clone_size: few

cdr3_aa: CASSLQGSGEKLFF
cdr3_nt: TGCGCCAGCAGCTTACAGGGAAGCGGGGAAAAACTGTTTTTT
d_call: NA
cdr3_length: 14
j_call: TRBJ1-4
v_call: TRBV5-1
clone_size: NA

cdr3_aa: CASSRDRGLQYTQYF
cdr3_nt: TGCGCCAGCAGCCGAGACAGGGGCCTCCAATATACGCAGTATTTT
d_call: TRBD1
cdr3_length: 15
j_call: TRBJ2-3
v_call: TRBV5-1
clone_size: few

cdr3_aa: CASSLSGPFSGNTIYF
cdr3_nt: TGTGCCAGCAGTTTGTCGGGGCCCTTCTCTGGAAACACCATATATTTT
d_call: NA
cdr3_length: 16
j_call: TRBJ1-3
v_call: TRBV27
clone_size: few

cdr3_aa: CATRWGSYNSPLHF
cdr3_nt: TGTGCCACCCGTTGGGGCTCCTATAATTCACCCCTCCACTTT
d_call: NA
cdr3_length: 14
j_call: TRBJ1-6
v_call: TRBV27
clone_size: NA

cdr3_aa: CASSGRFNTEAFF
cdr3_nt: TGTGCCAGCAGCGGGAGGTTTAACACTGAAGCTTTCTTT
d_call: NA
cdr3_length: 13
j_call: TRBJ1-1
v_call: TRBV9
clone_size: many

cdr3_aa: CSARGGDTEAYNEQFF
cdr3_nt: TGCAGTGCCCGGGGAGGGGACACCGAGGCCTACAATGAGCAGTTCTTC
d_call: NA
cdr3_length: 16
j_call: TRBJ2-1
v_call: TRBV20-1
clone_size: few

cdr3_aa: CASSYSIGTGGTGELFF
cdr3_nt: TGTGCCAGCAGTTACTCGATCGGTACAGGAGGTACCGGGGAGCTGTTTTTT
d_call: NA
cdr3_length: 17
j_call: TRBJ2-2
v_call: TRBV6-5
clone_size: NA

cdr3_aa: CASVRVTGELFF
cdr3_nt: TGTGCCAGCGTCAGGGTCACCGGGGAGCTGTTTTTT
d_call: NA
cdr3_length: 12
j_call: TRBJ2-2
v_call: TRBV18
clone_size: NA

cdr3_aa: CASSVDGDRNSPLHF
cdr3_nt: TGTGCCAGCAGCGTAGATGGCGACAGAAATTCACCCCTCCACTTT
d_call: NA
cdr3_length: 15
j_call: TRBJ1-6
v_call: TRBV9
clone_size: NA

cdr3_aa: CASSPTTGPYEQYF
cdr3_nt: TGTGCCAGCAGTCCGACGACAGGGCCCTACGAGCAGTACTTC
d_call: TRBD1
cdr3_length: 14
j_call: TRBJ2-7
v_call: TRBV12-3/TRBV12-4
clone_size: few

cdr3_aa: CASSLGDYNGETQYF
cdr3_nt: TGTGCCAGCAGTTTAGGGGACTACAACGGGGAGACCCAGTACTTC
d_call: TRBD2
cdr3_length: 15
j_call: TRBJ2-5
v_call: TRBV27
clone_size: many

cdr3_aa: CSASPPFNEQFF
cdr3_nt: TGCAGTGCTAGCCCGCCATTCAATGAGCAGTTCTTC
d_call: NA
cdr3_length: 12
j_call: TRBJ2-1
v_call: TRBV20-1
clone_size: few

cdr3_aa: CAWKLGFGPYEQYF
cdr3_nt: TGTGCCTGGAAACTGGGCTTTGGCCCCTACGAGCAGTACTTC
d_call: NA
cdr3_length: 14
j_call: TRBJ2-7
v_call: TRBV30
clone_size: NA

cdr3_aa: CSARAWTVNQPQHF
cdr3_nt: TGCAGTGCTAGAGCTTGGACAGTTAATCAGCCCCAGCATTTT
d_call: NA
cdr3_length: 14
j_call: TRBJ1-5
v_call: TRBV20-1
clone_size: NA

cdr3_aa: CASSRVYGYTF
cdr3_nt: TGTGCCAGCAGCCGAGTCTATGGCTACACCTTC
d_call: NA
cdr3_length: 11
j_call: TRBJ1-2
v_call: TRBV11-2
clone_size: NA

cdr3_aa: CASSYSDVNEKLFF
cdr3_nt: TGCGCCAGCAGCTACTCGGACGTTAATGAAAAACTGTTTTTT
d_call: NA
cdr3_length: 14
j_call: TRBJ1-4
v_call: TRBV5-1
clone_size: few

cdr3_aa: CSARDVEGVGSYEQYF
cdr3_nt: TGCAGTGCTAGAGATGTGGAGGGAGTAGGTTCCTACGAGCAGTACTTC
d_call: NA
cdr3_length: 16
j_call: TRBJ2-7
v_call: TRBV20-1
clone_size: few

cdr3_aa: CSAQGRSVKLFF
cdr3_nt: TGCAGTGCTCAGGGCCGCTCGGTAAAACTGTTTTTT
d_call: NA
cdr3_length: 12
j_call: TRBJ1-4
v_call: TRBV20-1
clone_size: few

cdr3_aa: CSARRGGQQGSYPYEQYF
cdr3_nt: TGCAGCGCCAGGAGGGGGGGACAGCAGGGGTCGTACCCCTACGAGCAGTACTTC
d_call: NA
cdr3_length: 18
j_call: TRBJ2-7
v_call: TRBV29-1
clone_size: NA

cdr3_aa: CASTHASGGQETQYF
cdr3_nt: TGTGCCAGCACCCACGCCTCGGGGGGACAAGAGACCCAGTACTTC
d_call: TRBD2
cdr3_length: 15
j_call: TRBJ2-5
v_call: TRBV7-9
clone_size: NA